This T cell receptor beta chain was obtained from a study of response to subunit inactivated influenza vaccine. Concerning this clonotype: Its antigen is not identified.

TCRdb processed the RT-PCR reads anew with MiXCR; each CDR3 protein has one entry. This table holds a few hundred thousand distinct CDR3 sequences, 22% found once. Germline-derived CDR1 and CDR2 are ENHRY and SYGVKD. Deletions cut 6 bases from V and 4 bases from J, with 17 bases between. This CDR3 is built from 15 residues. Study-wide findings and caveats: Each seasonal influenza vaccination, the authors suggested, recruits few new T cells.

This receptor was taken from a man between 50 and 69 years old who received an inactivated influenza vaccine. The chain combines TRBV10-3 with TRBJ2-3; a weak D match, TRBD1 (6 bases). The sample consisted of PBMCs from blood, taken about 20 months after vaccination. CDR3 residues: CAIRIGQSSADTQYF. As DNA, the CDR3 is TGTGCCATCAGAATCGGACAGAGTTCTGCAGATACGCAGTATTTT.